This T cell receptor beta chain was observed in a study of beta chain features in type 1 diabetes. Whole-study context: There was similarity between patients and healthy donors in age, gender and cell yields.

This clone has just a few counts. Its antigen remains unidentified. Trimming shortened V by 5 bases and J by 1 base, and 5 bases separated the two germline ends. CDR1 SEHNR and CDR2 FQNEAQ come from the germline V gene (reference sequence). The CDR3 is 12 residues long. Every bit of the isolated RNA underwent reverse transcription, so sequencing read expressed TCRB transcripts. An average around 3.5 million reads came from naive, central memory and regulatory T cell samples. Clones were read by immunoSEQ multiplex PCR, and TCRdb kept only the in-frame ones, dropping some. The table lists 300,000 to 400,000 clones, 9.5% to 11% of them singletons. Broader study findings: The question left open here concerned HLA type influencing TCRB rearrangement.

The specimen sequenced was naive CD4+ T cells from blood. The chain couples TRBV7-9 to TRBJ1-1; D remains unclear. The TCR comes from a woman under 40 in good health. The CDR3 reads CASSPTNTEAFF. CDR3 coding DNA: TGTGCCAGCAGCCCTACGAACACTGAAGCTTTCTTT.